The clone carrying this T cell receptor beta chain has only one observation. The template, roughly 0.45 ug total RNA, yielded TCR beta cDNA made with a constant-region primer. Amplification in three nested multiplex PCR rounds with slightly modified ARM-PCR gave rise to TCR beta libraries. TCRdb re-derived calls from the multiplex PCR reads in MiXCR, one entry per CDR3 protein. The data contain approximately 300,000 distinct CDR3 sequences, around three fifths of them singletons. The data belong to a study of tumor-infiltrating lymphocytes in primary liver carcinoma. Overall study context: Primary liver carcinomas in the patients were surgically resected. The patients comprised men and women between the ages of 30 and 69 years. T1-T3 N0M0 was the stage of the tumors, which were 4.2 to 10 cm across.

Unsorted whole blood yielded blood RNA, and germline DNA was extracted as well. These patients lived with chronic HBV infection and had never been treated. This TCR came from a man aged 40-50 years with primary liver carcinoma and hepatitis B virus infection. The sample consisted of peripheral blood.

For the CDR3, the DNA is TGTGCCAGCAGCCGACTGGGGCAGTGCGAGCAGTACTTC. It translates to CASSRLGQCEQYF. The genes are TRBV11-1 and TRBJ2-7, with a tentative D call TRBD1 (5 bases). V lost 5 bases and J lost 6, with 14 bases in between. The CDR3 extends over 13 amino acids. CDR1 SGHAT and CDR2 FQDESV come from the germline V gene (reference sequence).